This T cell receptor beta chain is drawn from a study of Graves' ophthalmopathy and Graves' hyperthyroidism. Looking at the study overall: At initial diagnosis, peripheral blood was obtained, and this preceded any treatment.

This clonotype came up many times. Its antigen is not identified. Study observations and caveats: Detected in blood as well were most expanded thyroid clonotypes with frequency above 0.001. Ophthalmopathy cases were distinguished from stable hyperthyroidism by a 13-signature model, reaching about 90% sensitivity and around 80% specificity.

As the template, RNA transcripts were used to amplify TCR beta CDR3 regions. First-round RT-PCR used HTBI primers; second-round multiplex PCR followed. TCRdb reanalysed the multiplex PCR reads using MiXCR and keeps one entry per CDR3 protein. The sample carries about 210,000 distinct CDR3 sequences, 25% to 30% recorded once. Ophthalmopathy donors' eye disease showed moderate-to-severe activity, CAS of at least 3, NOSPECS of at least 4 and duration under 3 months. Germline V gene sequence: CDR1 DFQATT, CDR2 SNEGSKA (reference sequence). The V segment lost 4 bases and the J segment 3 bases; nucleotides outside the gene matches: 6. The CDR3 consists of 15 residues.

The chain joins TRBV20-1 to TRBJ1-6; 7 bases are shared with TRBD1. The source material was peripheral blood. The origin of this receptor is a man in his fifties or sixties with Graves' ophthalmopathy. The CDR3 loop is CSAILRDSYNSPLHF. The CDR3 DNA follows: TGCAGTGCTATACTCCGGGACAGCTATAATTCACCCCTCCACTTT.